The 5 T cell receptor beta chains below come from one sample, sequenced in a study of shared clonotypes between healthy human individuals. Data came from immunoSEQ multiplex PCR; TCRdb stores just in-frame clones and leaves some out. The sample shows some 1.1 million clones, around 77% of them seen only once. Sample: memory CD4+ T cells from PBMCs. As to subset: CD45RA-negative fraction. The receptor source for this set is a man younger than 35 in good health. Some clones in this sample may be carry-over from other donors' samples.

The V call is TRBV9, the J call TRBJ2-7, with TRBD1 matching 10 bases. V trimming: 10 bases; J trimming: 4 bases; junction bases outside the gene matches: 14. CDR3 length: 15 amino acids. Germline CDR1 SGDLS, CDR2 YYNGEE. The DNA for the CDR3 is TGTGCCGATTTGAAAAAGGACAGGGGGGTATACGAGCAGTACTTC. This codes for CADLKKDRGVYEQYF.

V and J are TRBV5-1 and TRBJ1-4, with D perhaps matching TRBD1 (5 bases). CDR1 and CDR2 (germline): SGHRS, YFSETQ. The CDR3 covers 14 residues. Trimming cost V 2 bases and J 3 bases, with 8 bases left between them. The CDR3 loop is CASSLSRANEKLFF. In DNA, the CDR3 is TGCGCCAGCAGCTTAAGCAGGGCTAATGAAAAACTGTTTTTT.

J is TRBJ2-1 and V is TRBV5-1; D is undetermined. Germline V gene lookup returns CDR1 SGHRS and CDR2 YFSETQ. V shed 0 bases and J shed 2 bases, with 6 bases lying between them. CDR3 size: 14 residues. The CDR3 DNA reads TGCGCCAGCAGCTTGGTCGGAACCTACAATGAGCAGTTCTTC. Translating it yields CASSLVGTYNEQFF.

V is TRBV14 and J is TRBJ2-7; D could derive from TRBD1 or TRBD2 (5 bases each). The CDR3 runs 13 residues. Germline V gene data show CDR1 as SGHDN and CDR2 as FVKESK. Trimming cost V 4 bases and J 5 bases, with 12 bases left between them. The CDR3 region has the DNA TGTGCCAGCAGCCTATCAGGGAGCCACGAGCAGTACTTC. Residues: CASSLSGSHEQYF.

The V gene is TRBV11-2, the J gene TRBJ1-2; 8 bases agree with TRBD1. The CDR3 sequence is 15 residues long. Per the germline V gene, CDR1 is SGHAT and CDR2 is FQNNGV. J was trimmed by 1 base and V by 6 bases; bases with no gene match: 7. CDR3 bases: TGTGCCAGCAGTCAGGGACAGGCGAGTAACTATGGCTACACCTTC. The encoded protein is CASSQGQASNYGYTF.